The subject of this entry is one T cell receptor (beta chain). Its antigen remains unidentified. There are 13 residues in the CDR3. Germline V gives CDR1 SGHNT, CDR2 YYREEE (reference sequence). V was trimmed by 4 bases and J by 2 bases, leaving 8 bases between them. Those who donated were healthy bone marrow donors. In the PCR, 60 Vbeta and 13 Jbeta primers were used. Generated by immunoSEQ multiplex PCR, the TCRdb table keeps only in-frame clones and is missing some. The sample holds 95,000 to 150,000 clones; about 8% are singletons and the top ten take 5% to 6.5%. The sample originates from a study of cytomegalovirus exposure and HLA in healthy donors. Study background: Genotyping showed around 80% of 398 donors falling in the Caucasian-associated ancestry cluster.

Broader study findings: Association of a missense DCLRE1C variant with TCR beta V- and J-gene trimming was reported in a later analysis.

Specimen: PBMCs. This clonotype originated in a woman aged 40 to 49 in good health and CMV-seropositive. The chain combines TRBV5-4 with TRBJ2-3, with D possibly TRBD2 on 6 matching bases. CDR3 sequence (DNA): TGTGCCAGCAGCGCGGGACCCACAGATACGCAGTATTTT. Translating it yields CASSAGPTDTQYF.